The 3 T cell receptor beta chains presented below share a single source sample, sequenced in a study of blood T cell repertoires in COVID-19. The method was immunoSEQ multiplex PCR; TCRdb's version includes in-frame clones alone and lacks a portion of them. Here the sample spans approximately 100,000 clones, about 91% being singletons. The source material was peripheral blood. The receptors come from a man aged 50-59 years with acute or convalescent COVID-19.

V and J are TRBV30 and TRBJ1-2; 10 bases map to TRBD1. V trimming: 5 bases; J trimming: 3 bases; junction bases outside the gene matches: 3. This CDR3 is built from 13 residues. Germline V CDR1 and CDR2: GTSNPN, SVGIG (reference sequence). The CDR3: CAWLTGGYYGYTF. Here the CDR3 DNA reads TGTGCCTGGCTGACAGGGGGCTACTATGGCTACACCTTC.

Only one count was recorded for this clone. The same CDR3 is also encoded by other DNA sequences in this sample. The chain uses TRBV7-8 and TRBJ2-1, with D possibly being TRBD2 (6 bases). Per germline, CDR1 SGHVS and CDR2 FQNEAQ. The CDR3 spans 15 residues. Between the trimmed V and J ends, which lost 3 bases and 3 bases, there was a span of 12 bases. CDR3 sequence: CASSLGRTGYNEQFF. CDR3 sequence (DNA): TGTGCCAGCAGCTTGGGGAGGACTGGCTACAATGAGCAGTTCTTC.

For the CDR3, the DNA is TGTGCCAGCAGCAAGGACAGACCAGATACGCAGTATTTT. Its protein is CASSKDRPDTQYF. This sequence joins TRBV11-3 and TRBJ2-3; perhaps TRBD1 as D (6 bases). The CDR3 consists of 13 residues. The germline CDR1 and CDR2 sequences are SGHNT and YENEEA. V shed 5 bases and J shed 4 bases, with 10 bases lying between them.